This T cell receptor beta chain was identified during a study of CD8+CD57+ T cells in acquired aplastic anemia (dated 2018 in TCRdb). For context, the study as a whole: On average, sorted CD4+ and CD8+ cells yielded 3.2 ug of extracted DNA, with a range of roughly 0.19 to 27.4 ug. A CD8+CD57+ expansion meant a frequency higher than the mean frequency seen in healthy subjects. General study outcomes and caveats: Roughly 31 CD8+ CDR3 sequences were shared between patients and controls but appeared highly expressed in patients and within their immunodominant clones. No significant difference in CD8+ Simpson's diversity was found between patients and healthy controls (P=0.060).

Expansion of CD8+CD57+ cells had been shown by flow cytometry in the patients chosen for sequencing. Every patient had a diagnosis of severe acquired aplastic anemia based on International Study of Aplastic Anemia and Agranulocytosis and Camitta criteria. Patients had received no therapy at the time of blood sampling. In the study, sorted CD4+ and CD8+ blood T cells from patients with severe aplastic anemia and from healthy subjects underwent deep sequencing of TCR repertoires. Patients were enrolled under clinicaltrials.gov protocols 00001620, 01623167, 00001397, 00071045, 00081523 and 00961064 in the USA. Ficoll-Paque density gradient centrifugation was used to isolate peripheral blood mononuclear cells. Before DNA extraction, CD4+ and CD8+ T cells were sorted with FACS or magnetic beads. As encoded in the germline V gene (reference sequence), CDR1 is LGHDT while CDR2 is YNNKEL. From the cysteine up to the phenylalanine, the CDR3 has a length of 15 residues. Only the CDR3 region is kept as DNA, spanning 45 bases read in frame from base 1. V is clipped by 5 bases and J by 3 bases, and the sequence between their germline boundaries is 17 bases long.

Genomic DNA served as template for TCR beta VDJ combination and CDR3 sequence profiling. An Illumina HiSeq 2000 was the platform used for TCR repertoire sequencing. As for the authors' bioinformatics: TRBV/TRBJ rearrangement plots, CDR3 size and DJ length profiles, and Simpson's diversity index were used to assess repertoires. The most abundant DNA sequence in the deep sequencing data was taken as the immunodominant clone. CDR3 amino acid sequences were checked for sharing between subjects and were compared against published repertoires and the VDJdb database. The public reads were quality trimmed at Q25 with fastp and then assembled into clones with MiXCR by TCRdb, keeping productive beta chains. Entries are consolidated by CDR3 protein sequence, retaining the most common genes and DNA. What appears here as the V and J calls and clone size reflects TCRdb's work, not the paper's. The sample data list about 200,000 distinct CDR3 sequences, and approximately 51% of these were observed just once. 15% to 20% of the sample comes from the top ten.

About this clonotype: Its specific antigen is unknown. No per-base quality is available; no much larger clone lies one base away.

The chain links TRBV3-1 with TRBJ2-7, with the D gene too uncertain to name. The sample consisted of sorted CD4+, CD8+, or CD8+CD57+ T cells (not recorded which) from PBMCs. This sequence originates from a human donor with aplastic anemia. Here is the DNA: TGTGCCAGCAGCGATAGGGTCGGGCCCTTCTACGAGCAGTACTTC. Translated, this is CASSDRVGPFYEQYF.